This TCR beta chain was observed in a study of blood T cell repertoires in COVID-19. Study-level background: Italy, Spain and the United States were the sources of the convalescent and acute COVID-19 samples. Nucleic acid was either cDNA or gDNA, and it came from T cells, B-cell-depleted T cells, or PBMCs.

This CDR3 has 14 amino acids. The V and J ends lost 7 bases and 8 bases respectively, with 20 bases between them. The germline V gene encodes CDR1 MDHEN and CDR2 SYDVKM. Per the study methods: Estimation of nucleated cell counts relied on the amplification of reference gene primers. Assay: immunoSEQ multiplex PCR; the TCRdb copy retains only in-frame clones and omits some. Clone size and the V and J calls come from that table; the DNA yielded D and trimming. The sample lists some 90,000 clones, approximately 86% occurring once. Sequenced material: peripheral blood. This TCR was recovered from a woman older than 75 with acute or convalescent COVID-19. V and J are TRBV28 and TRBJ1-2; D gene uncertain. The CDR3: CASISGERAGGYTF. DNA of the CDR3: TGTGCCAGCATAAGCGGGGAGAGGGCGGGGGGCTACACCTTC.